Listed here are 4 T cell receptor beta chains from one sample, sequenced in a study of regulatory T cells in long-lasting Graves disease. For TCR beta, libraries came from iRepertoire HTBI primers and Arm-PCR of CDR3 regions. TCRdb used MiXCR to reprocess the multiplex PCR reads, holding one entry per CDR3 protein. The repertoire has approximately 500,000 distinct CDR3 sequences, about 22% of them found once; the top ten carry over 6%. Sample time point: persistent/refractory GD, antithyroid drugs over 5 years with positive TRAb. Researchers made the TCR library from RNA that was extracted from PBMCs. Specimen: peripheral blood mononuclear cells (PBMCs), collected when the disease was refractory, from a patient treated with antithyroid drugs. These receptors all stem from a female donor with Graves disease.

The chain carries TRBV6-9 and TRBJ1-1; D is uncertain. From germline, CDR1 is MNHGY and CDR2 SVAAGI. This CDR3 is built from 18 residues. V shed 3 bases and J shed 3 bases, with 23 bases lying between them. CDR3 in amino acids: CASSYTVPGWVADTEAFF. For the CDR3, the DNA is TGTGCCAGCAGTTACACCGTCCCGGGCTGGGTTGCCGACACTGAAGCTTTCTTT.

This sequence joins TRBV28 and TRBJ1-4, with D unclear. This CDR3 is 13 amino acids long. Germline CDR1 is MDHEN and CDR2 is SYDVKM. V lost 8 bases to trimming and J lost 4 bases, with 11 bases between them. Here the CDR3 reads CASVSQNNEKLFF. The CDR3 region has the DNA TGTGCCAGCGTTTCCCAGAATAATGAAAAACTGTTTTTT.

This clonotype has ten or more counts. The V gene is TRBV2, the J gene TRBJ1-4; D unresolved. Between the trimmed V and J ends, which lost 5 bases and 0 bases, there was a span of 10 bases. The germline V gene encodes CDR1 SNHLY and CDR2 FYNNEI. This CDR3 is built from 15 residues. CDR3 sequence reads: CASSPASPTNEKLFF. The CDR3 DNA follows: TGTGCCAGCAGTCCCGCCTCGCCAACTAATGAAAAACTGTTTTTT. The whole variable domain, filled in from reference TRBV2 and TRBJ1-4, reads EPEVTQTPSHQVTQMGQEVILRCVPISNHLYFYWYRQILGQKVEFLVSFYNNEISEKSEIFDDQFSVERPDGSNFTLKIRSTKLEDSAMYFCASSPASPTNEKLFFGSGTQLSVL.

This clonotype was seen at least ten times. The gene calls are TRBV19 and TRBJ1-5, with D tentatively TRBD1 (6 bases). V gave up 3 bases and J gave up 3 bases, with 9 bases separating them. This CDR3 spans 14 amino acids. Germline CDR1 is LNHDA and CDR2 is SQIVND (reference sequence). The CDR3 protein is CASSIRDTNQPQHF. The CDR3 DNA reads TGTGCCAGTAGTATCCGGGACACCAATCAGCCCCAGCATTTT.